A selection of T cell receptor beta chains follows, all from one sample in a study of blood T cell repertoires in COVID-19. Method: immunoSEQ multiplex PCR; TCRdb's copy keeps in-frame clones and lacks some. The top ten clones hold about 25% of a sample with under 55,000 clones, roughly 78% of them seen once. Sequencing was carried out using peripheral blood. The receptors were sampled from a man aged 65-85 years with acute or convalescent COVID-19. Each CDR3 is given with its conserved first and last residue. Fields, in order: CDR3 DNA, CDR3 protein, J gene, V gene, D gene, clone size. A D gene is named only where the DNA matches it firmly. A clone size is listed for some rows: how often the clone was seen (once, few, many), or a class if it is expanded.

cdr3_nt: TGTGCCAGCAGCTTTTGGACAGCCTACGAGCAGTACTTC
cdr3_aa: CASSFWTAYEQYF
j_call: TRBJ2-7
v_call: TRBV5-6
d_call: .
clone_size: few

cdr3_nt: TGTGCCAGCAGCAGACCGCTAGCGGGAGAGGGCGAGCAGTACTTC
cdr3_aa: CASSRPLAGEGEQYF
j_call: TRBJ2-7
v_call: TRBV6-5
d_call: TRBD2
clone_size: .

cdr3_nt: TGCGCCAGCAGCTTGACACAGACTAACTATGGCTACACCTTC
cdr3_aa: CASSLTQTNYGYTF
j_call: TRBJ1-2
v_call: TRBV5-1
d_call: .
clone_size: .

cdr3_nt: TGTGCCAGTATGCGGGGGGACACGAACACCGGGGAGCTGTTTTTT
cdr3_aa: CASMRGDTNTGELFF
j_call: TRBJ2-2
v_call: TRBV19
d_call: TRBD2
clone_size: .

cdr3_nt: TGTGCCAGCAGCCCACGGGACAGTCACGGCTACACCTTC
cdr3_aa: CASSPRDSHGYTF
j_call: TRBJ1-2
v_call: TRBV9
d_call: TRBD1
clone_size: once

cdr3_nt: TGTGCCACCGGTCGCAAGGGAGCGAAACCCAATGAGCAGTTCTTC
cdr3_aa: CATGRKGAKPNEQFF
j_call: TRBJ2-1
v_call: TRBV24-1
d_call: .
clone_size: .

cdr3_nt: TGTGCCACCAGCAGAGATTCCAGGGGGAACACTGAAGCTTTCTTT
cdr3_aa: CATSRDSRGNTEAFF
j_call: TRBJ1-1
v_call: TRBV15
d_call: .
clone_size: .

cdr3_nt: TGTGCCAGCAGCCAAGGGTCAGGGGGGTACTATGAGCAGTTCTTC
cdr3_aa: CASSQGSGGYYEQFF
j_call: TRBJ2-1
v_call: TRBV3-1/TRBV3-2
d_call: .
clone_size: .

cdr3_nt: TGTGCCAGCAGCGTAGAAGCGGGAGGGTGGGGCAATGAGCAGTTCTTC
cdr3_aa: CASSVEAGGWGNEQFF
j_call: TRBJ2-1
v_call: TRBV9
d_call: TRBD2
clone_size: .

cdr3_nt: TGTGCCAGCAGCGGGATAAGACAGTCAACTAACTATGGCTACACCTTC
cdr3_aa: CASSGIRQSTNYGYTF
j_call: TRBJ1-2
v_call: TRBV5-6
d_call: .
clone_size: few

cdr3_nt: TGTGCCAGCAGTGAGCTATCGGAGGCGGATACGCAGTATTTT
cdr3_aa: CASSELSEADTQYF
j_call: TRBJ2-3
v_call: TRBV2
d_call: .
clone_size: .

cdr3_nt: TGTGCCAGCAGCACCGGGACTAGCGGGAGGCTAAACGAGCAGTACTTC
cdr3_aa: CASSTGTSGRLNEQYF
j_call: TRBJ2-7
v_call: TRBV27
d_call: TRBD2
clone_size: .

cdr3_nt: TGTGCCAGCCCAGGACAGGGAAATGAAAAACTGTTTTTT
cdr3_aa: CASPGQGNEKLFF
j_call: TRBJ1-4
v_call: TRBV2
d_call: TRBD1
clone_size: .

cdr3_nt: TGTGCCAGCAGCCAAAGACAGCTATCACAAGAGACCCAGTACTTC
cdr3_aa: CASSQRQLSQETQYF
j_call: TRBJ2-5
v_call: TRBV14
d_call: .
clone_size: medium-sized

cdr3_nt: TGTGCCAGCAGCTTCTTAGGGGGCGTCAACGAGCAGTACTTC
cdr3_aa: CASSFLGGVNEQYF
j_call: TRBJ2-7
v_call: TRBV7-2
d_call: TRBD1
clone_size: .

cdr3_nt: TGTGCCAGCAGTCAGTTTGTCATCGCGGGAGCGGCCCACAATGAGCAGTTCTTC
cdr3_aa: CASSQFVIAGAAHNEQFF
j_call: TRBJ2-1
v_call: TRBV6-6
d_call: TRBD2
clone_size: .

cdr3_nt: TGTGCCTGGAGTGGTAGCTCTGGAAACACCATATATTTT
cdr3_aa: CAWSGSSGNTIYF
j_call: TRBJ1-3
v_call: TRBV30
d_call: .
clone_size: .

cdr3_nt: TGTGCCAGTAGTACGATACAGGGAGGGCTCAATCAGCCCCAGCATTTT
cdr3_aa: CASSTIQGGLNQPQHF
j_call: TRBJ1-5
v_call: TRBV19
d_call: .
clone_size: .

cdr3_nt: TGTGCCAGCAGTAGCCCAGGGGGTCTCGCTGGAAACACCATATATTTT
cdr3_aa: CASSSPGGLAGNTIYF
j_call: TRBJ1-3
v_call: TRBV28
d_call: TRBD1
clone_size: .

cdr3_nt: TGCAGTGCCTCTACAGGGAATGGCTACACCTTC
cdr3_aa: CSASTGNGYTF
j_call: TRBJ1-2
v_call: TRBV20-1
d_call: .
clone_size: .

cdr3_nt: TGTGCCAGCTCGACGGGGGGGCGGGCGAACACTGAAGCTTTCTTT
cdr3_aa: CASSTGGRANTEAFF
j_call: TRBJ1-1
v_call: TRBV18
d_call: .
clone_size: .

cdr3_nt: TGTGCCAGTAGTCCAATTGCGGGAGCGGGAGGGCCGTCCTACGAGCAGTACTTC
cdr3_aa: CASSPIAGAGGPSYEQYF
j_call: TRBJ2-7
v_call: TRBV19
d_call: TRBD2
clone_size: .

cdr3_nt: TGTGCCAGCAGCTATGGCCATCTCCGTGGTAATTCACCCCTCCACTTT
cdr3_aa: CASSYGHLRGNSPLHF
j_call: TRBJ1-6
v_call: TRBV7-2
d_call: .
clone_size: .

cdr3_nt: TGTGCCAGCAGCCTAAACGCGGGGAACTCCTACAATGAGCAGTTCTTC
cdr3_aa: CASSLNAGNSYNEQFF
j_call: TRBJ2-1
v_call: TRBV4-2
d_call: .
clone_size: .